One sample yielded the 13 T cell receptor beta chains listed below, sequenced in a study of blood T cell repertoires in COVID-19. Clones were read by immunoSEQ multiplex PCR, and TCRdb kept only the in-frame ones, dropping some. The sample shows around 200,000 clones, 87% of them seen only once. Sequenced: peripheral blood. These receptor sequences come from a woman aged 18-35 years who had recovered from COVID-19.

The V and J genes are TRBV19 and TRBJ2-1; 7 nucleotides align to TRBD2. In germline, CDR1 is LNHDA, CDR2 SQIVND (reference sequence). Trimming at V came to 0 bases and at J to 4 bases, leaving 12 bases not matched to a gene. There are 18 residues in the CDR3. CDR3 protein: CASSIEIRLATPYNEQFF. In DNA, the CDR3 is TGTGCCAGTAGTATAGAAATAAGACTAGCTACGCCTTACAATGAGCAGTTCTTC.

The rearrangement links TRBV7-2 to TRBJ1-2; TRBD1 aligns across 9 bases. Trimming took 3 bases from V and 8 from J; bases not matched to a gene: 10. CDR1 is SGHTA, CDR2 FQGNSA, per germline. The CDR3 length is 15 residues. For the CDR3, the DNA is TGTGCCAGCAGCTTTGGGCACAGGGGGCGAGACGGCTACACCTTC. Protein: CASSFGHRGRDGYTF.

The chain couples TRBV29-1 to TRBJ1-4; 9 bases line up with TRBD1. The V segment lost 7 bases and the J segment 7 bases; nucleotides outside the gene matches: 7. The CDR3 covers 13 residues. Per the germline V gene, CDR1 is SQVTM and CDR2 is ANQGSEA. The CDR3 bases are TGCAGCGCCTCGACAGGGGGAGGTGAAAAACTGTTTTTT. Its translation: CSASTGGGEKLFF.

The J gene is TRBJ2-2, the V gene TRBV24-1; 8 bases fit TRBD2. V was clipped by 1 base and J by 7 bases; unmatched bases: 1. From germline, CDR1 is KGHDR and CDR2 SFDVKD. The CDR3 consists of 14 residues. The CDR3 loop reads CATSDFAGGGELFF. The DNA of the CDR3 is TGTGCCACCAGTGATTTTGCGGGAGGCGGGGAGCTGTTTTTT.

This sequence joins TRBV19 and TRBJ2-7, with TRBD2 matching 10 bases. Germline-derived CDR1 and CDR2 are LNHDA and SQIVND (reference sequence). V trimming: 6 bases; J trimming: 3 bases; junction bases outside the gene matches: 14. CDR3 length: 17 amino acids. The chain's CDR3 is CASSKVGVASGSYEQYF. The CDR3 region has the DNA TGTGCCAGTAGCAAGGTGGGGGTGGCTAGCGGGAGCTACGAGCAGTACTTC.

V and J are TRBV12-3 or TRBV12-4 and TRBJ1-2, with D hard to call. This CDR3 region has 13 residues. Trimming took 5 bases from V and 8 from J, leaving 15 bases between them. This chain's CDR3 is CASSLGVPRGYTF. The CDR3, as DNA: TGTGCCAGCAGTCTCGGGGTCCCTAGGGGCTACACCTTC.

The rearrangement uses TRBV27 and TRBJ1-3; D possibly corresponds to TRBD1 (6 bases). V was clipped by 6 bases and J by 0 bases, with 21 bases between them. The CDR3 has 18 amino acids. Germline assignment: CDR1 MNHEY and CDR2 SMNVEV (reference sequence). CDR3 sequence reads: CASRRKGQLLSSGNTIYF. The DNA for the CDR3 is TGTGCCAGCAGGAGGAAAGGACAGTTGCTATCCTCTGGAAACACCATATATTTT.

This clone has only a few counts. The CDR3 region has the DNA TGTGCCAGCAGCTTTAAAACTGACACTGAAGCTTTCTTT. Its protein product is CASSFKTDTEAFF. This chain uses TRBV11-2 with TRBJ1-1; D uncertain. Deletions cut 3 bases from V and 3 bases from J, with 8 bases between. The CDR3 is 13 amino acids. The germline V gene encodes CDR1 SGHAT and CDR2 FQNNGV.

Here the CDR3 DNA reads TGCAGTGCTAGTAAACAGGGGGTTCCCTACGAGCAGTACTTC. Protein: CSASKQGVPYEQYF. This sequence joins TRBV20-1 and TRBJ2-7; 8 bases align to TRBD1. CDR3 length equals 14 residues. Per germline, CDR1 DFQATT and CDR2 SNEGSKA (reference sequence). Trimming took 3 bases from V and 2 from J; bases not matched to a gene: 6.

This clone appeared once. J is TRBJ2-4 and V is TRBV11-2; D is perhaps TRBD2 (5 bases). V shed 4 bases and J shed 0 bases, with 16 bases lying between them. The V gene's germline CDR1 is SGHAT and CDR2 FQNNGV. The CDR3 covers 17 residues. CDR3 region: CASSSPRRPLAKNIQYF. CDR3 DNA sequence: TGTGCCAGCAGCTCCCCCCGGAGGCCCTTAGCCAAAAACATTCAGTACTTC. The complete variable domain, with remaining parts taken from reference TRBV11-2 and TRBJ2-4, reads EAGVAQSPRYKIIEKRQSVAFWCNPISGHATLYWYQQILGQGPKLLIQFQNNGVVDDSQLPKDRFSAERLKGVDSTLKIQPAKLEDSAVYLCASSSPRRPLAKNIQYFGAGTRLSVL.

This rearrangement joins TRBV9 to TRBJ2-4; 9 positions match TRBD2. The ends lost 3 bases at V and 6 bases at J; junction bases unmatched: 4. The CDR3 loop spans 14 amino acids. Germline V gene lookup returns CDR1 SGDLS and CDR2 YYNGEE. CDR3 sequence (DNA): TGTGCCAGCAGCGGAAGCGGGAGGATAAACATTCAGTACTTC. Its protein is CASSGSGRINIQYF.

The rearrangement uses TRBV28 and TRBJ2-7; 8 bases map to TRBD1. The CDR3 runs to 17 residues. The germline CDR1 and CDR2 sequences are MDHEN and SYDVKM. V gave up 0 bases and J gave up 0 bases; unmatched junction bases: 7. The CDR3 DNA sequence: TGTGCCAGCAGTTTATGGACTGGGACAGGCTACTCCTACGAGCAGTACTTC. Amino acid sequence: CASSLWTGTGYSYEQYF.

This chain links TRBV30 with TRBJ1-5; D possibly corresponds to TRBD1 (6 bases). The germline CDR1 and CDR2 sequences are GTSNPN and SVGIG (reference sequence). V shed 3 bases and J shed 2 bases, with 17 bases lying between them. The CDR3 totals 16 residues. The CDR3 reads CAWSQDSLRGNQPQHF. The CDR3, as DNA: TGTGCCTGGAGCCAGGACAGCCTAAGGGGCAATCAGCCCCAGCATTTT.